This paragraph reports one T cell receptor beta chain. This sample is part of a study of blood T cell repertoires in COVID-19. As originally analysed: From reference gene primer amplification, estimates of nucleated cell counts were derived. TCRdb keeps only in-frame clones here, not all; method: immunoSEQ multiplex PCR. For V, J and clone size, that table is used; D and trimming come from the DNA. Among around 250,000 clones listed, 65% to 90% were seen once. Trimming cost V 0 bases and J 4 bases, with 10 bases left between them. From germline, CDR1 is GTSNPN and CDR2 SVGIG (reference sequence). The length of the CDR3 is 14 residues. Clinical history reported by participants formed the basis on which cohorts were assigned.

The sequence derives from a woman aged 45 to 65 with acute COVID-19. The J gene is TRBJ1-5, the V gene TRBV30, with a weak D call TRBD1 (5 bases). Specimen: PBMCs or T cells enriched from blood (not recorded which). In DNA form, the CDR3 reads TGTGCCTGGAGTGTAGTGCAGGGTAATCAGCCCCAGCATTTT. This gives the protein CAWSVVQGNQPQHF.